In this sample, the clone carrying this T cell receptor (beta chain) turned up once. Original handling: Amplification with reference gene primers provided the estimates of nucleated cell counts. The protocol was immunoSEQ multiplex PCR, while the TCRdb copy is restricted to in-frame clones and leaves out a portion. The DNA was the basis for D and trimming; V, J and clone size are from that table. The sample gives around 110,000 clones, about three quarters of which show up once; around 4.5% is in the top ten. The record originates from a study of blood T cell repertoires in COVID-19. Study background: The study drew acute and convalescent COVID-19 samples from the United States, Italy and Spain. In each case, the material was cDNA or gDNA derived from T cells, B-cell-depleted T cells, or PBMCs.

Trimming cost V 4 bases and J 5 bases; bases outside gene matches: 4. The germline CDR1 and CDR2 sequences are MNHEY and SVGAGI. This CDR3 has 15 residues. The chain couples TRBV6-5 to TRBJ2-1, with TRBD2 matching over 11 bases. This receptor was identified in an older man with acute or convalescent COVID-19. Specimen: peripheral blood. CDR3 sequence reads: CASSSRLAGNNEQFF. In DNA form, the CDR3 reads TGTGCCAGCAGTTCCCGACTAGCGGGGAACAATGAGCAGTTCTTC.